Each of the 12 T cell receptor beta chains below was sequenced from the same sample in a study of blood T cell repertoires in COVID-19. Repertoires were generated with immunoSEQ multiplex PCR, while TCRdb's copy carries only in-frame clones and drops some. Here the sample spans approximately 190,000 clones, about 88% being singletons. Sequencing was carried out using peripheral blood. Receptor source: a man aged 25-45 years with active or convalescent COVID-19.

The CDR3, as DNA: TGTGCCAGCAGCGGGATCTTGCGGGAGACGCAAAATAGCAATCAGCCCCAGCATTTT. Translated: CASSGILRETQNSNQPQHF. This sequence joins TRBV21-1 and TRBJ1-5. TRBV21-1 is recorded as a pseudogene. CDR3 size: 19 residues.

CDR3 loop: CASSIGLGLAPFNEQFF. DNA for the CDR3: TGTGCCAGTAGTATTGGGTTGGGGCTAGCGCCCTTCAATGAGCAGTTCTTC. V gene TRBV19 combines with J gene TRBJ2-1, with a tentative D call TRBD2 (6 bases). CDR1 LNHDA and CDR2 SQIVND come from the germline V gene (reference sequence). CDR3 length: 17 amino acids. Trimming took 3 bases from V and 6 from J, leaving 21 bases between them.

This chain links TRBV19 with TRBJ1-2; TRBD1 might be the D (6 bases). Deletions cut 5 bases from V and 4 bases from J, with 17 bases between. The CDR3 consists of 15 residues. Germline V gene lookup returns CDR1 LNHDA and CDR2 SQIVND (reference sequence). The CDR3 is CASSYTGIESYGYTF. The CDR3 DNA reads TGTGCCAGTAGTTATACAGGGATCGAATCCTATGGCTACACCTTC.

This clone turned up a few times. V is TRBV4-2 and J is TRBJ2-3; TRBD2 agrees at 10 bases. Germline CDR1 and CDR2: LGHNA and YNFKEQ. V gave up 4 bases and J gave up 5 bases; unmatched junction bases: 6. The CDR3 consists of 15 residues. The CDR3 DNA reads as TGTGCCAGCAGCCCGCTAGCGGGGGAAGTAGATACGCAGTATTTT. Protein product: CASSPLAGEVDTQYF.

The chain combines TRBV27 with TRBJ2-2, with D uncertain. This CDR3 comprises 15 residues. Trimming stripped 5 bases from V and 6 bases from J, with 16 bases between. Looked up from germline, CDR1 is MNHEY and CDR2 is SMNVEV (reference sequence). The CDR3 region has the DNA TGTGCCAGCAGTCCACTAATAAGAGTCCCCGGGGAGCTGTTTTTT. Amino acids: CASSPLIRVPGELFF.

This clone was detected a few times. The chain combines TRBV7-8 with TRBJ2-2; 7 bases are a match to TRBD2. CDR1 SGHVS and CDR2 FQNEAQ come from the germline V gene. CDR3 length: 16 amino acids. V lost 5 bases, J lost 0 bases, and 6 bases stayed unmatched. CDR3 nucleotide sequence: TGTGCCAGCAGCCAGCGGAGCGGGACGAACACCGGGGAGCTGTTTTTT. Its protein product is CASSQRSGTNTGELFF.

The rearrangement uses TRBV28 and TRBJ1-2; the D is unclear. V lost 8 bases and J lost 0, with 19 bases in between. The CDR3 has 16 amino acids. Germline CDR1 reads MDHEN; CDR2 reads SYDVKM. CDR3 nucleotide sequence: TGTGCCAGCCTTCGGGGATCTCCGGGAGCTAACTATGGCTACACCTTC. Translated, it gives CASLRGSPGANYGYTF.

The rearrangement uses TRBV6-2 or TRBV6-3 and TRBJ2-5, with D tentatively TRBD1 (6 bases). Germline-derived CDR1 and CDR2 are MNHEY and SVGEGT. V was pared by 1 base and J by 3 bases, with 15 bases between. The CDR3 runs to 16 residues. CDR3 coding DNA: TGTGCCAGCAGTTACTTGGACAGCGCGGCTAAAGAGACCCAGTACTTC. This translates into CASSYLDSAAKETQYF.

This chain links TRBV5-1 with TRBJ2-3; 11 positions match TRBD2. The CDR3 has 16 residues. CDR1 and CDR2 (germline): SGHRS, YFSETQ. The trim removed 0 bases at V and 6 bases at J, leaving 6 bases unmatched. This CDR3 reads CASSLGSGGASDTQYF. The CDR3 nucleotides read TGCGCCAGCAGCTTGGGTAGCGGGGGGGCCAGCGATACGCAGTATTTT.

The V and J genes are TRBV6-2 or TRBV6-3 and TRBJ1-1, with 11 bases fitting TRBD1. Germline V gives CDR1 MNHEY, CDR2 SVGEGT. V was pared by 5 bases and J by 4 bases, with 12 bases of the junction left unmatched. The CDR3 has 17 amino acids. The CDR3 nucleotides read TGTGCCAGCAGTCTTCACCAGCCCGGGACAGGGGGCACTGAAGCTTTCTTT. Translating it yields CASSLHQPGTGGTEAFF.

The genes are TRBV7-2 and TRBJ1-5; no reliable D call. The CDR3 spans 14 residues. Trimming removed 2 bases at V and 5 bases at J, with 10 bases between. Germline V CDR1 and CDR2: SGHTA, FQGNSA. This CDR3 is CASSLKSGDQPQHF. The CDR3 DNA follows: TGTGCCAGCAGCTTAAAGTCAGGCGATCAGCCCCAGCATTTT.

This chain joins TRBV27 and TRBJ1-2, with TRBD1 matching 7 bases. Trimming removed 5 bases from V and 4 bases from J; junction bases left unmatched: 7. CDR3 length: 14 residues. Germline loops: CDR1 MNHEY, CDR2 SMNVEV (reference sequence). The CDR3 loop reads CASSTMDRLYGYTF. The CDR3 DNA is TGTGCCAGCAGTACGATGGACAGGCTCTATGGCTACACCTTC.